This record looks at one TCR beta chain sequence and its context. After removal of 3 bases from V and 4 bases from J, the junction contained 1 base not matched to a gene. The CDR3 is 16 residues long. From germline, CDR1 is KGHSH and CDR2 LQKENI. This entry is derived from a study of cytomegalovirus exposure and HLA in healthy donors. A multiplex PCR was run with 60 Vbeta primers and 13 Jbeta primers. TCRdb keeps only in-frame clones here, not all; method: immunoSEQ multiplex PCR. The table has about 170,000 clones, 73% seen once; the top ten hold approximately 5.1%. This clonotype originated in a woman in her late teens or twenties in good health and CMV-seropositive. Input material: PBMCs. This rearrangement joins TRBV18 to TRBJ2-1; TRBD2 matches 15 bases. DNA for the CDR3: TGTGCCAGCTCACCGGGACTAGCGGGGGGATACAATGAGCAGTTCTTC. Encoded protein: CASSPGLAGGYNEQFF. Using reference TRBV18 and TRBJ2-1 for the parts outside the CDR3, the full variable domain is NAGVMQNPRHLVRRRGQEARLRCSPMKGHSHVYWYRQLPEEGLKFMVYLQKENIIDESGMPKERFSAEFPKEGPSILRIQQVVRGDSAAYFCASSPGLAGGYNEQFFGPGTRLTVL.